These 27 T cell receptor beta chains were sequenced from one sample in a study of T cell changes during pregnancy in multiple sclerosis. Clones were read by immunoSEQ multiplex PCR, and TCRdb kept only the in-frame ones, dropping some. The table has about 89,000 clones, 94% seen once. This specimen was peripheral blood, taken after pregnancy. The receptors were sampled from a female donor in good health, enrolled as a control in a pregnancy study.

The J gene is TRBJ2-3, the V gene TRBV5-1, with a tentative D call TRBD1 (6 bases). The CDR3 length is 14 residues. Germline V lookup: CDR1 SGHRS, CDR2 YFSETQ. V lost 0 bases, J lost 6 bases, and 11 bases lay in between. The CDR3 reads CASSLEQGMDTQYF. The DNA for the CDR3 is TGCGCCAGCAGCTTGGAACAGGGTATGGATACGCAGTATTTT.

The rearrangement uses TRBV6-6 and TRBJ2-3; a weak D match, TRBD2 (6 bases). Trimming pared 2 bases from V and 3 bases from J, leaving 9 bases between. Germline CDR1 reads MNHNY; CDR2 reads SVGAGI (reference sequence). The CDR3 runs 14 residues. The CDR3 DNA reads TGTGCCAGCAGTTACAGTAGCGGAACAGATACGCAGTATTTT. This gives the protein CASSYSSGTDTQYF.

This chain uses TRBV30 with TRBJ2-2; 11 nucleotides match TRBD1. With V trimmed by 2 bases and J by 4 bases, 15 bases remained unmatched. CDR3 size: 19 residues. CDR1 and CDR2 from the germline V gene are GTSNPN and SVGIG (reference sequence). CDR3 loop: CAWSRPRDRGGSATGELFF. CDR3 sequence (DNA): TGTGCCTGGAGTCGCCCCCGGGACAGGGGGGGCTCGGCCACCGGGGAGCTGTTTTTT.

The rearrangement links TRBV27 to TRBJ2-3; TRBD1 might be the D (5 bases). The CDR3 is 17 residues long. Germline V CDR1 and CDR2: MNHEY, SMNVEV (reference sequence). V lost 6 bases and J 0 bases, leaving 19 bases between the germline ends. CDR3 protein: CASSRTRELASTDTQYF. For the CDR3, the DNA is TGTGCCAGCAGCCGGACACGCGAACTGGCTAGCACAGATACGCAGTATTTT.

For the CDR3, the DNA is TGCAGCGCCACTACGGGGAGCTCCTACGAGCAGTACTTC. Amino acids: CSATTGSSYEQYF. The V and J genes are TRBV29-1 and TRBJ2-7; tentative D call: TRBD2 (5 bases). The V gene lost 7 bases and the J gene lost 0 bases, with 13 bases spanning the gap. Per the germline V gene, CDR1 is SQVTM and CDR2 is ANQGSEA. The CDR3 totals 13 residues.

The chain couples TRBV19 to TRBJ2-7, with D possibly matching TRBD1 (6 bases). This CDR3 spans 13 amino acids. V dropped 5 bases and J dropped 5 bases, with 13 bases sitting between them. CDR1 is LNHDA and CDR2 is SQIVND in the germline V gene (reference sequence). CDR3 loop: CASSPGVVDEQYF. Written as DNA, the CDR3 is TGTGCCAGTAGTCCAGGGGTAGTAGACGAGCAGTACTTC.

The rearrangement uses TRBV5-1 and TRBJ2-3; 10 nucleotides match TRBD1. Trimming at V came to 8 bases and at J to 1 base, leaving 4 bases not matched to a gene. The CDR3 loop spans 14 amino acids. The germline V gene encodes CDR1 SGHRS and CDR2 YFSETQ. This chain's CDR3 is CASGGTGGTDTQYF. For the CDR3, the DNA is TGCGCCAGTGGCGGGACAGGGGGCACAGATACGCAGTATTTT.

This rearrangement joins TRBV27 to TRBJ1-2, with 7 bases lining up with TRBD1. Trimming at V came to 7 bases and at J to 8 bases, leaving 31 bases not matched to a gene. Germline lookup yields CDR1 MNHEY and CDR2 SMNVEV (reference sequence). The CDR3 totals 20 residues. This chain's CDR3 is CASNRPPYLVGQATWRGYTF. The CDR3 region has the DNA TGTGCCAGCAACCGACCACCTTATTTAGTCGGACAGGCGACTTGGAGGGGCTACACCTTC.

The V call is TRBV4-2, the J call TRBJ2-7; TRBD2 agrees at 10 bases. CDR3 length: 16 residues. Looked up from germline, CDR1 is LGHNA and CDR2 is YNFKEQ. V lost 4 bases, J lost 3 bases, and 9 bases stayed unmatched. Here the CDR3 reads CASSPLAGAHLYEQYF. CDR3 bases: TGTGCCAGCAGCCCCCTAGCGGGAGCACACCTCTACGAGCAGTACTTC.

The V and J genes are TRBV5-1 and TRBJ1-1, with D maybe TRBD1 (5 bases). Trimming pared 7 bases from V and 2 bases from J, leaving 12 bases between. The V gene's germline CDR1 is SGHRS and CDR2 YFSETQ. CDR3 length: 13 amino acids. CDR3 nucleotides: TGCGCCAGCCAGACAGATTTCAACACTGAAGCTTTCTTT. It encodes CASQTDFNTEAFF.

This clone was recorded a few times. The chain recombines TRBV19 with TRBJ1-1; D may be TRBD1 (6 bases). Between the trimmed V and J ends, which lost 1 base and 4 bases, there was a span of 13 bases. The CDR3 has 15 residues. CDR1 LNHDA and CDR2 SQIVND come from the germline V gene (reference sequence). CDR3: CASSIVAGVGTEAFF. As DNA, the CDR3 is TGTGCCAGTAGTATAGTTGCAGGGGTGGGCACTGAAGCTTTCTTT. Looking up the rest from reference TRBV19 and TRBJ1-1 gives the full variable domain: DGGITQSPKYLFRKEGQNVTLSCEQNLNHDAMYWYRQDPGQGLRLIYYSQIVNDFQKGDIAEGYSVSREKKESFPLTVTSAQKNPTAFYLCASSIVAGVGTEAFFGQGTRLTVV.

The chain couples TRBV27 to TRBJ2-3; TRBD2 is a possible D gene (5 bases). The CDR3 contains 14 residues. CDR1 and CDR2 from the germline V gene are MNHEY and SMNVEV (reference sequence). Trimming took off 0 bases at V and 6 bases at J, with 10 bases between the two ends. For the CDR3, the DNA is TGTGCCAGCAGTTTATCGTCGGGGTACGATACGCAGTATTTT. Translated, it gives CASSLSSGYDTQYF.

The CDR3 coding sequence is TGTGCCAGCAGGCGGGGGCCCGACACCGGGGAGCTGTTTTTT. Its translation: CASRRGPDTGELFF. The V call is TRBV2, the J call TRBJ2-2, with D perhaps TRBD2 (7 bases). CDR1 SNHLY and CDR2 FYNNEI come from the germline V gene. Deletions cut 6 bases from V and 3 bases from J, with 11 bases between. This CDR3 comprises 14 residues.

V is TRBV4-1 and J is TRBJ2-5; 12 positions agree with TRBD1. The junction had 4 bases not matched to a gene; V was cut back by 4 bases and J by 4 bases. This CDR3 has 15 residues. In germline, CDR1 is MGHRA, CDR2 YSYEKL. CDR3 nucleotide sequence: TGCGCCAGCAGCCGGGGACAGGGGGCTGGAGAGACCCAGTACTTC. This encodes CASSRGQGAGETQYF.

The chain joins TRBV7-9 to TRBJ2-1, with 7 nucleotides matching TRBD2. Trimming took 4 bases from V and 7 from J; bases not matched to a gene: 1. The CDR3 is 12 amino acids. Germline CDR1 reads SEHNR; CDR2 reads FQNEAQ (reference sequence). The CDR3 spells CASSYGGNEQFF. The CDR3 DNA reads TGTGCCAGCAGCTACGGGGGGAATGAGCAGTTCTTC.

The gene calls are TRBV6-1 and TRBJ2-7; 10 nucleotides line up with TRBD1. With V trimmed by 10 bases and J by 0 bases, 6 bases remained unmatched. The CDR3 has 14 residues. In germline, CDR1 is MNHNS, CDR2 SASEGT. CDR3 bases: TGTGCCACCGGACAGGGGGACGGCTCCTACGAGCAGTACTTC. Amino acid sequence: CATGQGDGSYEQYF.

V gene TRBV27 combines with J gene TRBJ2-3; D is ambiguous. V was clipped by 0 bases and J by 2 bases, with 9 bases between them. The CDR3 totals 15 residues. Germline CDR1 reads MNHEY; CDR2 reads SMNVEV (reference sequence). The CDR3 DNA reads TGTGCCAGCAGTTTATCTATCGGAGTCACAGATACGCAGTATTTT. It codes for CASSLSIGVTDTQYF.

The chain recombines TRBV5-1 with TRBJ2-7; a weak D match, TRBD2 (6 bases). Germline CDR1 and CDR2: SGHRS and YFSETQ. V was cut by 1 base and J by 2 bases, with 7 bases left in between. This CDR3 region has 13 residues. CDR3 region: CASSLTSPYEQYF. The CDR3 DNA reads TGCGCCAGCAGCTTGACTAGCCCCTACGAGCAGTACTTC.

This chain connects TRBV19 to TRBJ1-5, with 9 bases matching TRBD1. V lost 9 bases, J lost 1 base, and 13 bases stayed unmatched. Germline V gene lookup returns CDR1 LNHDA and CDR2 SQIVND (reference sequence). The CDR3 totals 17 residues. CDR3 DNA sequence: TGTGCCAGGGCGATCCGGGACAGGGCCAGGAGCAATCAGCCCCAGCATTTT. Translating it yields CARAIRDRARSNQPQHF.

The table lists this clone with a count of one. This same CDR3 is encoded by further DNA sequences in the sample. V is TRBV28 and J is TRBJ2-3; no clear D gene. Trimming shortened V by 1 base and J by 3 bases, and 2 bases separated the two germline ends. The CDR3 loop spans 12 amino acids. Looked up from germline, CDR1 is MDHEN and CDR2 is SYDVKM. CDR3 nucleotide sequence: TGTGCCAGCAGTTTATCGACAGATACGCAGTATTTT. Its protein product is CASSLSTDTQYF.

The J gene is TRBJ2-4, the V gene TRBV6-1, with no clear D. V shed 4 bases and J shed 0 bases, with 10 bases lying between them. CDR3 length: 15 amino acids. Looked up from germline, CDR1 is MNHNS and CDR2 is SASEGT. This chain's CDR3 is CASSGERLAKNIQYF. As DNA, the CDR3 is TGTGCCAGCAGTGGAGAGAGACTAGCCAAAAACATTCAGTACTTC.

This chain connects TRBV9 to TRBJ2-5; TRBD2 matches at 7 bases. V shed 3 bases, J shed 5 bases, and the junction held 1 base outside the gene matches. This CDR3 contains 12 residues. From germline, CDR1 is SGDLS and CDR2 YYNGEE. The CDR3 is CASSAGGETQYF. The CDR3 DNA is TGTGCCAGCAGCGCGGGGGGTGAGACCCAGTACTTC.

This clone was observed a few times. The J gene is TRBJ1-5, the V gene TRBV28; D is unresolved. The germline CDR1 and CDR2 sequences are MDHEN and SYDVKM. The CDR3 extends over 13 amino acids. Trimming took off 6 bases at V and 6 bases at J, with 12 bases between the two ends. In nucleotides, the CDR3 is TGTGCCAGCAGACTCCCCCGGGGTCAGCCCCAGCATTTT. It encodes CASRLPRGQPQHF.

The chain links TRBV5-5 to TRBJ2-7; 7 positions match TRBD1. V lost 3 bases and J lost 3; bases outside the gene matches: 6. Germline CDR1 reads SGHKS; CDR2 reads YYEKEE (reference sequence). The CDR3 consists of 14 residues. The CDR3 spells CASSSTGTDYEQYF. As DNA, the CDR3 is TGTGCCAGCAGCTCTACCGGGACAGACTACGAGCAGTACTTC.

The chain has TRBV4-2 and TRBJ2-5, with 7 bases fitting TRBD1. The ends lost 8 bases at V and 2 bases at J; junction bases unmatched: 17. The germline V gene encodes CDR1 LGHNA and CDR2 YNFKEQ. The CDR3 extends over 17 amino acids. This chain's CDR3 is CASGSTHGQERQETQYF. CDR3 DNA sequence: TGTGCCAGCGGATCAACTCACGGACAGGAACGACAAGAGACCCAGTACTTC.

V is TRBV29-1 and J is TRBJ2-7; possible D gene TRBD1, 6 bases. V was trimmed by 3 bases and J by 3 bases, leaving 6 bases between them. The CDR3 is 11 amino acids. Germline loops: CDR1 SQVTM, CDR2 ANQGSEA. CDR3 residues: CSVEDSYEQYF. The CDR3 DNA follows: TGCAGCGTTGAGGACAGCTACGAGCAGTACTTC.

CDR3 in amino acids: CASSPPTGVEDTQYF. CDR3 DNA: TGTGCCAGCAGCCCCCCGACAGGGGTGGAAGATACGCAGTATTTT. V and J are TRBV16 and TRBJ2-3; 8 nucleotides line up with TRBD1. V lost 4 bases to trimming and J lost 5 bases; unmatched junction nucleotides: 8. The CDR3 runs to 15 residues. Germline V gene data show CDR1 as KGHSY and CDR2 as FQNENV.